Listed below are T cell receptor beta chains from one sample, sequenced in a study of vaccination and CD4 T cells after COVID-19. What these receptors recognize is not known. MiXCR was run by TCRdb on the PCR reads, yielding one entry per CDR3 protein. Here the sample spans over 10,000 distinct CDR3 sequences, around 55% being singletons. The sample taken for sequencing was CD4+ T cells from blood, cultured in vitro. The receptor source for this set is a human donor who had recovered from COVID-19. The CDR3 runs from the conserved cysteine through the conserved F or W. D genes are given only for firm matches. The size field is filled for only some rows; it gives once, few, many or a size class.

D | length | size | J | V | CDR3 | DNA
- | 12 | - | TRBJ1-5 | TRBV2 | CASRASNQPQHF | TGTGCCAGCAGGGCGAGCAATCAGCCCCAGCATTTT
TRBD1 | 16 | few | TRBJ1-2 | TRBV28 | CASSPIRTGVDYGYTF | TGTGCCAGCAGCCCGATTCGGACAGGGGTTGACTATGGCTACACCTTC
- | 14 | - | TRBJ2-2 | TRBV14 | CASSPGRNTGELFF | TGTGCCAGCAGCCCTGGACGTAACACCGGGGAGCTGTTTTTT
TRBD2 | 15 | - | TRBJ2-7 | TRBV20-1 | CSARAPIGEGYEQYF | TGCAGTGCTAGAGCCCCTATCGGGGAGGGCTACGAGCAGTACTTC
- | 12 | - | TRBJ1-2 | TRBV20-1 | CSARQGAGGYTF | TGCAGTGCTAGGCAAGGGGCGGGCGGCTACACCTTC
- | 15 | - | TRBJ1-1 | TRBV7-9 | CASSPREASGTEAFF | TGTGCCAGCAGCCCAAGGGAGGCCTCGGGCACTGAAGCTTTCTTT
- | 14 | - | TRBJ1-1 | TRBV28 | CASSLIAGNTEAFF | TGTGCCAGCAGTTTAATCGCAGGTAACACTGAAGCTTTCTTT
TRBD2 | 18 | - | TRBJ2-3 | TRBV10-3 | CAISESSGGAALTDTQYF | TGTGCCATCAGTGAGTCTAGCGGGGGGGCCGCGTTAACAGATACGCAGTATTTT
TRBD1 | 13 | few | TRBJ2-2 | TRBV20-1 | CSARDREAGELFF | TGCAGTGCACGGGACAGAGAGGCCGGGGAGCTGTTTTTT
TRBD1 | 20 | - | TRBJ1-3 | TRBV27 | CASSSAVNTVQGLSGHTIYF | TGTGCCAGCAGTTCAGCCGTTAACACCGTACAGGGGCTCTCCGGGCACACCATATATTTT
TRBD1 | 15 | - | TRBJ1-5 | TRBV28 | CASRKRGQGTQPQHF | TGTGCCAGCAGGAAGAGGGGGCAAGGGACCCAGCCCCAGCATTTT
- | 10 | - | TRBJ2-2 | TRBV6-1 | CASESGELFF | TGTGCCAGCGAGTCCGGGGAGCTGTTTTTT
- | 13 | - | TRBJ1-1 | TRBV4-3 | CASRYSGNTEAFF | TGCGCCAGCAGGTACAGCGGCAACACTGAAGCTTTCTTT
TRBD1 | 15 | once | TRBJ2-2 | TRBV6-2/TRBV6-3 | CASRRQGAFTGELFF | TGTGCCAGCAGACGACAGGGGGCATTTACCGGGGAGCTGTTTTTT
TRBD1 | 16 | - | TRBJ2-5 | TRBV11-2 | CASSLRTGGWGETQYF | TGTGCCAGCAGCTTAAGAACAGGGGGCTGGGGAGAGACCCAGTACTTC
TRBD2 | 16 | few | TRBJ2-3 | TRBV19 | CASSASGRAKADTQYF | TGTGCCAGTAGTGCTAGCGGGAGGGCCAAGGCAGATACGCAGTATTTT
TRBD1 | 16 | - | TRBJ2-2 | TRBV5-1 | CASSLADRVDTGELFF | TGCGCCAGCAGCTTGGCGGACAGGGTGGACACCGGGGAGCTGTTTTTT
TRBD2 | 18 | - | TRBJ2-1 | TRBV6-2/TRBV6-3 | CASSYSSGRAASYNEQFF | TGTGCCAGCAGTTACTCAAGCGGGAGGGCCGCGTCCTACAATGAGCAGTTCTTC
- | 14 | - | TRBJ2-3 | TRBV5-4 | CASSLGRGADTQYF | TGTGCCAGCAGCTTGGGGCGGGGCGCCGATACGCAGTATTTT
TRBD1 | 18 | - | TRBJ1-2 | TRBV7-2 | CASSQQLSGTGSSDGYTF | TGTGCCAGCAGCCAACAATTATCCGGGACAGGGAGTTCCGATGGCTACACCTTC
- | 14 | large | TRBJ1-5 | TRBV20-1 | CSARNGPSNQPQHF | TGCAGTGCTAGAAACGGCCCCTCTAATCAGCCCCAGCATTTT
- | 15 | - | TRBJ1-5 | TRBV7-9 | CASSLASSGNQPQHF | TGTGCCAGCAGCTTAGCGAGCAGTGGCAATCAGCCCCAGCATTTT
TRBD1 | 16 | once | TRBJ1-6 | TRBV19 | CASSLLPQGEGSPLHF | TGTGCCAGTAGCTTATTACCCCAGGGGGAAGGATCACCCCTCCACTTT
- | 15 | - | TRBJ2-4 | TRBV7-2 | CATTLKGLDKNIQYF | TGTGCCACCACCCTCAAGGGGCTGGACAAAAACATTCAGTACTTC
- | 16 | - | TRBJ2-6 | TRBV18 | CASSQGGLSGANVLTF | TGTGCCAGCTCACAGGGAGGTCTTTCTGGGGCCAACGTCCTGACTTTC
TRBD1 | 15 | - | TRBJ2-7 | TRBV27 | CASSIPGTGKDEQYF | TGTGCCAGCAGTATCCCCGGGACAGGGAAAGACGAGCAGTACTTC
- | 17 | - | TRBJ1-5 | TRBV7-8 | CASSLGARRNSNQPQHF | TGTGCCAGCAGCTTAGGGGCACGTCGGAATAGCAATCAGCCCCAGCATTTT
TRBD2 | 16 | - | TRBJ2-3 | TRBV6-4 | CASSVGLAGGTDTQYF | TGTGCCAGCAGTGTCGGACTAGCGGGAGGAACAGATACGCAGTATTTT
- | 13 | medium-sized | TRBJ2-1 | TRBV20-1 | CSAPLRDRTEQFF | TGCAGTGCTCCTCTACGGGACCGAACCGAGCAGTTCTTC
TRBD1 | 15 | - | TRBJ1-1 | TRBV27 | CASSPTGQGITEAFF | TGTGCCAGCAGTCCCACCGGACAGGGAATAACTGAAGCTTTCTTT
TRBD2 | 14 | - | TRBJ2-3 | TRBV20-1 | CSADRGGPADTQYF | TGCAGTGCTGACCGGGGGGGGCCGGCAGATACGCAGTATTTT
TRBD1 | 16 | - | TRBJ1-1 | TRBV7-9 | CASSPQGAQGRAEAFF | TGTGCCAGCAGCCCCCAGGGGGCGCAAGGAAGGGCTGAAGCTTTCTTT
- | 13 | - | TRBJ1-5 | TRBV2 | CASSEGQYQPQHF | TGTGCCAGCAGTGAAGGGCAGTATCAGCCCCAGCATTTT
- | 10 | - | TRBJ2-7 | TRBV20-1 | CSANSYEQYF | TGCAGTGCTAACAGCTACGAGCAGTACTTC
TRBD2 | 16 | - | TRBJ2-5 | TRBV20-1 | CSARDRGGRTQETQYF | TGCAGTGCTAGAGATCGGGGCGGGAGGACCCAAGAGACCCAGTACTTC
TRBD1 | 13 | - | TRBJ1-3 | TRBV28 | CASSAGQWHTIYF | TGTGCCAGCAGCGCGGGACAGTGGCACACCATATATTTT
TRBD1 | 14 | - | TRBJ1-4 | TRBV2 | CASRPGQPNEKLFF | TGTGCCAGCAGACCGGGACAGCCTAATGAAAAACTGTTTTTT
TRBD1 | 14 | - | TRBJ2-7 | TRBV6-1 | CASSEATGMYEQYF | TGTGCCAGCAGTGAAGCGACAGGGATGTACGAGCAGTACTTC
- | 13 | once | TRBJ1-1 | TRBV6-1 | CASSEPGNTEAFF | TGTGCCAGCAGTGAACCGGGAAACACTGAAGCTTTCTTT
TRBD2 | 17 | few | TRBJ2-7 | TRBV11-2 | CASSSGLAGGSSYEQYF | TGTGCCAGCAGCTCCGGACTAGCGGGGGGGAGCTCCTACGAGCAGTACTTC
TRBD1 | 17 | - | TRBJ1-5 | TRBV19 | CASSLPGQGRSNQPQHF | TGTGCCAGTAGCTTACCGGGACAGGGTCGAAGCAATCAGCCCCAGCATTTT
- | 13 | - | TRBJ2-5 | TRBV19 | CASSIDVLRTQYF | TGTGCCAGTAGTATAGATGTTCTGCGGACCCAGTACTTC
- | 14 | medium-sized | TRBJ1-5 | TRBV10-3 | CAISEVASNQPQHF | TGTGCCATCAGTGAGGTGGCCAGCAATCAGCCCCAGCATTTT
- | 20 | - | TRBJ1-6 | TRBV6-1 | CASKGPNLSSSSSYNSPLHF | TGTGCCAGCAAGGGACCCAATCTATCATCCTCAAGCTCCTATAATTCACCCCTCCACTTT
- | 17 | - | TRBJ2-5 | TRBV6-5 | CASSYSGWQGSQETQYF | TGTGCCAGCAGTTACTCGGGGTGGCAGGGAAGCCAAGAGACCCAGTACTTC
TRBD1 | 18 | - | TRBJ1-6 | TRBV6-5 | CASSYTYSQGAGNSPLHF | TGTGCCAGCAGTTACACATACTCCCAGGGGGCTGGGAATTCACCCCTCCACTTT
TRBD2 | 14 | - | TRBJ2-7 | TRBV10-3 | CAISGTSGSYEQYF | TGTGCCATCAGTGGGACTAGCGGGAGTTACGAGCAGTACTTC
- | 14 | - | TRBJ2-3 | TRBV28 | CASSRDSLTDTQYF | TGTGCCAGCAGCCGGGACTCACTCACAGATACGCAGTATTTT
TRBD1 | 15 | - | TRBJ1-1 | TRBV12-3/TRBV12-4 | CASSRGQAVNTEAFF | TGTGCCAGCAGTCGTGGACAGGCGGTGAACACTGAAGCTTTCTTT
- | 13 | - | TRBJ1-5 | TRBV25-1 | CASRGQGDQPQHF | TGTGCCAGCCGAGGGCAGGGAGATCAGCCCCAGCATTTT